This is a list of T cell receptor beta chains from one sample in a study of OX40 agonist ivuxolimab in advanced cancers. Profiled with immunoSEQ multiplex PCR; TCRdb holds only in-frame clones, not every one. This table holds about 50,000 clones, approximately 91% found once. The sequences come from CD4+ or CD8+ T cells sorted from blood, collected in a trial of the OX40 agonist ivuxolimab. These receptors were collected from an adult with an advanced solid tumor such as melanoma, head and neck, liver or kidney cancer. Each CDR3 is given with its conserved first and last residue.

len	v_gene	j_gene	CDR3aa
12	TRBV7-2	TRBJ2-3	CASTIPGDTQYF
15	TRBV7-2	TRBJ2-1	CASSRGLAGVYEQFF
18	TRBV27	TRBJ2-1	CASSLSSGTSGRSNEQFF
14	TRBV30	TRBJ2-7	CASKAGGSSYEQYF
17	TRBV7-9	TRBJ2-1	CASSPRSPTGQVREQFF
19	TRBV5-1	TRBJ2-7	CASSTSRRAASGLSYEQYF
13	TRBV29-1	TRBJ2-4	CSAMWTGGNIQYF
12	TRBV2	TRBJ2-7	CASTGGTDEQYF
14	TRBV28	TRBJ1-5	CASSLGGGNQPQHF
12	TRBV6-1	TRBJ2-7	CASSLTVREQYF
16	TRBV7-9	TRBJ1-2	CASSPEQGAANYGYTF
16	TRBV4-2	TRBJ2-3	CASSQALEQGVNTQYF
15	TRBV11-2	TRBJ2-5	CASSLQGFGQETQYF
13	TRBV27	TRBJ2-3	CASIQGNTDTQYF
14	TRBV7-9	TRBJ1-2	CASSPSQGIDGYTF
15	TRBV5-6	TRBJ1-5	CASSLFGRQDQPQHF
17	TRBV5-1	TRBJ1-2	CASSPTGQGPINYGYTF
15	TRBV7-3	TRBJ2-3	CASSPTRSGPDTQYF
15	TRBV11-1	TRBJ1-4	CASSSARATNEKLFF
15	TRBV2	TRBJ2-2	CASRGSGGITGELFF
13	TRBV30	TRBJ2-5	CAFQRLARETQYF
14	TRBV2	TRBJ1-5	CASSEGSGNQPQHF
13	TRBV29-1	TRBJ1-1	CSVENSQNTEAFF
15	TRBV27	TRBJ1-3	CATDATGHYGNTIYF
12	TRBV7-9	TRBJ2-7	CASVGAWGRQYF
14	TRBV6-1	TRBJ2-2	CASGLAGAVGELFF
14	TRBV11-3	TRBJ1-3	CASSLDSSGNTIYF
14	TRBV2	TRBJ2-7	CASSITFSRYEQYF
16	TRBV29-1	TRBJ2-3	CSVNTGTGGPTDTQYF
18	TRBV5-1	TRBJ2-2	CASSLTSGRAGGTGELFF
15	TRBV19	TRBJ2-2	CATNILTSGVGELFF
14	TRBV19	TRBJ1-2	CASSISGDIRGYTF
14	TRBV14	TRBJ2-5	CASSPYGSKETQYF
16	TRBV9	TRBJ2-3	CASSATSGRGSDTQYF
14	TRBV5-1	TRBJ1-6	CASSQDRRYSPLHF
17	TRBV15	TRBJ2-6	CATSRRTGNSGANVLTF
16	TRBV21-1	TRBJ2-3	CASSKNLWGASDTQYF
15	TRBV7-2	TRBJ2-7	CASSSDVAAPYEQYF
14	TRBV28	TRBJ1-5	CASRGWGLTQPQHF
14	TRBV7-9	TRBJ2-3	CASSPTASTDTQYF
15	TRBV11-2	TRBJ2-1	CASSLELAGNNEQFF
13	TRBV19	TRBJ2-1	CASSIKYRQGEFF
14	TRBV4-2	TRBJ1-5	CASRQRQGAEPQHF
15	TRBV5-1	TRBJ2-5	CASARTGGGIETQYF
15	TRBV5-1	TRBJ2-5	CASSSGQGGQETQYF
15	TRBV5-1	TRBJ1-4	CASSTRLGTNEKLFF
13	TRBV7-3	TRBJ2-7	CASSPDKGRVQYF
13	TRBV6-5	TRBJ1-1	CASSWTGGTEAFF
17	TRBV5-6	TRBJ2-7	CASSVKVRGRTGYEQYF
16	TRBV28	TRBJ2-2	CASISVLSGREGELFF
14	TRBV19	TRBJ2-1	CASKISAGDNEQFF
15	TRBV30	TRBJ2-5	CAWSAYSTGRETQYF
14	TRBV5-4	TRBJ2-7	CASSLAGQVYEQYF
14	TRBV5-1	TRBJ2-7	CASSLQGGSYEQYF
16	TRBV11-2	TRBJ2-1	CASSLVLAGSYNEQFF
13	TRBV29-1	TRBJ2-7	CSVRGGGTYEQYF
11	TRBV30	TRBJ1-4	CAWKLGEKLFF
14	TRBV5-8	TRBJ2-5	CASSLDRGQETQYF